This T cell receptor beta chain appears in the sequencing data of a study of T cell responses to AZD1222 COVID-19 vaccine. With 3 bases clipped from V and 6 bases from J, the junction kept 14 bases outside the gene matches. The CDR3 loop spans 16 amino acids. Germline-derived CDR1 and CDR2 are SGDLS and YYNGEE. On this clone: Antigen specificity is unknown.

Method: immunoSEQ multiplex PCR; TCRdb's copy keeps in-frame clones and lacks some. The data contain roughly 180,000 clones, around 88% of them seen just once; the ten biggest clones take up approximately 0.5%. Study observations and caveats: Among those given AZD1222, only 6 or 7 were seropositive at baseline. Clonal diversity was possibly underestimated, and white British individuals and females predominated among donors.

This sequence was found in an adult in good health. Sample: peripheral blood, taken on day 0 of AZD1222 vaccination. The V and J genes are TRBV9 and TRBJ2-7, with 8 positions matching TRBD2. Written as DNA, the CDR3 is TGTGCCAGCAGCGCTTCTCCCGGGACTAGGGCAGGCGAGCAGTACTTC. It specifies CASSASPGTRAGEQYF. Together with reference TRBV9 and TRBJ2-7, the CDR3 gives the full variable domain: DSGVTQTPKHLITATGQRVTLRCSPRSGDLSVYWYQQSLDQGLQFLIQYYNGEERAKGNILERFSAQQFPDLHSELNLSSLELGDSALYFCASSASPGTRAGEQYFGPGTRLTVT.